This TCR beta chain was recovered during a study of T cells after yellow fever vaccination. Note on this clonotype: The antigen remains unidentified.

Study results and limitations: Few clonotypes appeared in both CD4 and CD8 compartments. The study noted that FACS-sorted repertoires could contain abundant clonotypes contaminating from the bulk population.

This CDR3 has 15 residues. CDR1 and CDR2 from the germline V gene are MGHDK and SYGVNS. V was shortened by 5 bases and J by 0 bases, with 13 bases between the two germline ends. The study made its TCR cDNA through 5'RACE template switching. That step introduced a universal primer site along with UMIs. TCRdb itself ran the 5' RACE reads through MiXCR, one entry per CDR3 protein. The sample holds a few hundred thousand distinct CDR3 sequences, over 15% seen once. The input for sequencing was PBMCs, taken before the yellow fever booster vaccination. The TCR originated in a man between 18 and 29 years old who received the YFV17D yellow fever vaccine. This chain connects TRBV25-1 to TRBJ1-1; D possibly corresponds to TRBD1 (5 bases). In nucleotides, the CDR3 is TGTGCCAGCAGTAGCCAAGGGACGGTGAACACTGAAGCTTTCTTT. Protein sequence: CASSSQGTVNTEAFF.